This T cell receptor beta chain was sequenced during a study of T-cell memory formation after mild COVID-19. The CDR3 has 15 residues. Deletions cut 3 bases from V and 0 bases from J, with 9 bases between. The germline gives CDR1 SNHLY, CDR2 FYNNEI. TCRdb re-analysed the 5' RACE reads in MiXCR, keeping a single row per CDR3 protein. The repertoire holds about 250,000 distinct CDR3 sequences, with 15% as singletons. This clonotype has a count of ten or more. The chain uses TRBV2 and TRBJ1-5; D possibly corresponds to TRBD1 (6 bases). The clonotype comes from an adult woman who had mild COVID-19 (a few samples of this study predate the infection). Cell type and time point are not known. Sequencing input: PBMCs or a T cell subset sorted from them (not recorded which). CDR3: CASSDQGLSNQPQHF. The DNA for the CDR3 is TGTGCCAGCAGTGACCAGGGGCTTAGCAATCAGCCCCAGCATTTT.